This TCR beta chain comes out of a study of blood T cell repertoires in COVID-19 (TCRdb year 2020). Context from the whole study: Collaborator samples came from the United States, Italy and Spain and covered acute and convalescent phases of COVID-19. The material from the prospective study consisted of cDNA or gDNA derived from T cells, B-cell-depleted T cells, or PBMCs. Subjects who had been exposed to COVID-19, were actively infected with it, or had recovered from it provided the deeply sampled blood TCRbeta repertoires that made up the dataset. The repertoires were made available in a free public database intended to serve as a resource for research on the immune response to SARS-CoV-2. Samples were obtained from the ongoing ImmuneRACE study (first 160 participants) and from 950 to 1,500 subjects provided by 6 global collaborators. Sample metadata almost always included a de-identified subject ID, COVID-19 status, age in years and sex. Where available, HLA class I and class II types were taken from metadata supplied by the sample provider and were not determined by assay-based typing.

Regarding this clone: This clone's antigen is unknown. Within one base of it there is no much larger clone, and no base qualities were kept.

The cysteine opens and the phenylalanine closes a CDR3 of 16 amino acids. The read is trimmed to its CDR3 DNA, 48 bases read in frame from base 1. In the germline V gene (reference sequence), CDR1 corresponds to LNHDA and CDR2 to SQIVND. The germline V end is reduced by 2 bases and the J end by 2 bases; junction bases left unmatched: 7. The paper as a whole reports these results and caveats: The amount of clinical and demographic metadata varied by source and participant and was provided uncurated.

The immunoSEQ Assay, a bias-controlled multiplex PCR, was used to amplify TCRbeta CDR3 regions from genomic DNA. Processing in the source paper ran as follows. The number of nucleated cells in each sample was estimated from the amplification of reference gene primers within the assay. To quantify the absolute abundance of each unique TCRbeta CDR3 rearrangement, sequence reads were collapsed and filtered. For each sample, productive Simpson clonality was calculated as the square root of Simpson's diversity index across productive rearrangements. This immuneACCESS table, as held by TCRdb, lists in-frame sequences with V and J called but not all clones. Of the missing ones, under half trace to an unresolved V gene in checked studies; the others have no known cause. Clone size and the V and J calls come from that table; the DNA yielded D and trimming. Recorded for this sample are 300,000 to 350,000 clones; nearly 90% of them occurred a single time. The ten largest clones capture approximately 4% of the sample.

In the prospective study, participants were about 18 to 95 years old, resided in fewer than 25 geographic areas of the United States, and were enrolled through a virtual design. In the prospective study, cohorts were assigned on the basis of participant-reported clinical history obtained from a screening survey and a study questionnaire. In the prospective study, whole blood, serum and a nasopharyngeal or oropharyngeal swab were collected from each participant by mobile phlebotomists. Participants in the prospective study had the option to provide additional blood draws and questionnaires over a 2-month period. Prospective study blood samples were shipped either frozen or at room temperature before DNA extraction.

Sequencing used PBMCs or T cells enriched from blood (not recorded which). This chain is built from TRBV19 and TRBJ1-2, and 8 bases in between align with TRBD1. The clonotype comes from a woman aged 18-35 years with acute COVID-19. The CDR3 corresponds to CASSILTGAANYGYTF. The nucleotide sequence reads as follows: TGTGCCAGTAGTATATTGACAGGGGCCGCCAACTATGGCTACACCTTC. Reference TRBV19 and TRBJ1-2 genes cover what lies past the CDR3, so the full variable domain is DGGITQSPKYLFRKEGQNVTLSCEQNLNHDAMYWYRQDPGQGLRLIYYSQIVNDFQKGDIAEGYSVSREKKESFPLTVTSAQKNPTAFYLCASSILTGAANYGYTFGSGTRLTVV.